This is a list of T cell receptor beta chains from one sample in a study of T cells expressing NK-cell markers. No DNA is given; TCRdb re-called the 5' RACE reads and lists each CDR3 protein once. This listing includes over 150,000 distinct CDR3 sequences. The sequenced material came from blood T cells: a sorted CD56 or NKG2C T cell subset, CD4+ or CD8+ T cells, or bulk PBMC T cells (not recorded which). These receptor sequences come from a woman in her 50s in good health. Each CDR3 is given with its conserved first and last residue. Fields, in order: V gene, J gene, CDR3 protein.

TRBV10-2	TRBJ2-2	CASKGGLANTGELFF
TRBV27	TRBJ1-1	CASSSGSGTFF
TRBV20-1	TRBJ2-7	CSARDGLSSYEQYF
TRBV27	TRBJ2-7	CASGLAVSSYEQYF
TRBV4-2	TRBJ2-1	CASSQYPISNEQFF
TRBV27	TRBJ1-2	CASSRYGTGSYGYTF
TRBV20-1	TRBJ2-7	CSARESSYEQYF
TRBV6-1	TRBJ1-6	CASSENKSSYNSPLHF
TRBV14	TRBJ1-1	CASSQDTRRSATTEAFF
TRBV12-3/TRBV12-4	TRBJ1-1	CASSSGGFWAEAFF
TRBV24-1	TRBJ2-1	CATSDLPGVLNNEQFF
TRBV12-3/TRBV12-4	TRBJ1-2	CASSPPGANYGYTF
TRBV29-1	TRBJ2-7	CSVEDRGQHLREQYF
TRBV18	TRBJ2-2	CASSPEGSDTGELFF
TRBV12-3/TRBV12-4	TRBJ2-1	CANRKGSSSYNEQFF
TRBV25-1	TRBJ2-5	CASSEGRELAGVETQYF
TRBV13	TRBJ1-1	CATTLEGQGNTEAFF
TRBV6-6	TRBJ2-5	CASSARAYEETQYF
TRBV24-1	TRBJ2-7	CATSDFGREQYF
TRBV2	TRBJ2-7	CASSPGTSAYSYEQYF